This T cell receptor beta chain was profiled in a study of OX40 agonist ivuxolimab in advanced cancers. In the study overall: Ivuxolimab, which targeted the costimulatory receptor OX40 (CD134), was an agonistic, fully human IgG2 monoclonal antibody. Prior anti-PD-1, anti-PD-L1 or anti-CTLA-4 therapy was permitted, and checkpoint inhibitors had been received by under 50% of dose-escalation patients. Partial responses occurred in three dose-escalation patients, of whom one had hepatocellular carcinoma and two had cutaneous melanoma. Peripheral TCRbeta sequencing was intended to test whether TCR sequence diversity was altered and clonal T-cell expansion was caused by ivuxolimab. Intravenous ivuxolimab was administered to patients every 2 weeks at six dose levels: 0.01, 0.1, 0.3, 1.5, 3 and 10 mg/kg. Of the roughly 50 dose-escalation patients, hepatocellular carcinoma was present in roughly 19, melanoma in around 15, renal cell carcinoma in 9 and head and neck cancer in 9. A male proportion of 82.7% and a mean age of about 60 years, ranging from about 20 to 80, were recorded for the dose-escalation cohort. The paper describes the monotherapy dose-escalation part (N of about 57 patients) of the phase I trial of ivuxolimab.

Regarding this clone: The target of this receptor is not known. Per-base qualities were not stored, and no clone one base away is much larger.

Patients with autoimmune disease history or receiving systemic immunosuppression were excluded from the trial. Peripheral blood for TCR sequencing was collected from all dose cohorts at baseline, on cycle 4 day 1, and on cycle 7 day 1. The samples were drawn from a first-in-human, open-label, multicenter phase I dose-escalation trial of ivuxolimab. Adults with locally advanced or metastatic melanoma, renal cell, hepatocellular, or head and neck squamous cell carcinoma were enrolled in the trial. Before TCR sequencing, CD4+ T cells and CD8+ T cells were sorted from peripheral blood as separate populations. Genomic DNA was isolated from the sorted cells so that the TCRbeta CDR3 region could be sequenced. The immunoSEQ Assay was used to sequence the TCRbeta CDR3 regions. The table was pulled from immuneACCESS by TCRdb, which kept in-frame rearrangements only. Such tables lose some clones; where checked, under half of the loss comes from unresolved V genes, and the rest has no known cause. The sample contains under 100,000 clones, roughly 80% of them found a single time. More than 3.5% of the sample rests with the top ten.

General study outcomes and caveats: Low levels of normalized T-cell clonal expansion were also shown by some nonresponding patients. At doses of 0.1 to 3.0 mg/kg, clonal expansion of both CD4+ and CD8+ T cells in blood was seen between baseline and week 6. Antigen specificity was not determined for the clonally expanded peripheral T cells. After ivuxolimab, more expanded clones were found on average in CD8+ T cells than in CD4+ T cells. Partial responders in the 0.1-3.0 mg/kg groups had among the lowest normalized peripheral clonal expansion, especially among CD8+ T cells.

Sequences MNHNS (CDR1) and SASEGT (CDR2) are obtained from the germline V gene. V lost 2 bases and J lost 5 bases, and the count of bases not matched to a germline gene is 4. The CDR3 runs 14 residues from the cysteine to the phenylalanine. CDR3 DNA is the only sequence kept; it has 42 bases, read in frame from the first base. The chain was built from TRBV6-1 and TRBJ1-2; 8 bases in between match TRBD1. The sample here was CD4+ or CD8+ T cells sorted from blood, taken in a trial of the OX40 agonist ivuxolimab. This clonotype was obtained from an adult with an advanced solid tumor such as melanoma, head and neck, liver or kidney cancer. The nucleotides are TGTGCCAGCAGTGAATATGGGACAGGTTATGGCTACACCTTC. This yields the protein CASSEYGTGYGYTF.